The 6 T cell receptor beta chains presented below share a single source sample, sequenced in a study of cytomegalovirus exposure and HLA in healthy donors. A multiplex PCR was run with 60 Vbeta primers and 13 Jbeta primers. TCRdb's table, derived via immunoSEQ multiplex PCR, lists solely in-frame clones and lacks some. The sample holds 150,000 to 200,000 clones, 65% to 90% seen once. Sample: PBMCs. The receptors derive from a woman aged 18-35 years in good health and CMV-seronegative.

The chain joins TRBV6-1 to TRBJ2-2; unclear D gene. CDR1 is MNHNS, CDR2 SASEGT, per germline. V lost 11 bases to trimming and J lost 3 bases, with 7 bases between them. CDR3 length: 11 amino acids. The CDR3, as DNA: TGTGCCGTACATTACACCGGGGAGCTGTTTTTT. Its protein is CAVHYTGELFF.

The chain employs TRBV25-1 and TRBJ1-1, with D hard to call. CDR3 length equals 13 residues. Trimming took 5 bases from V and 4 from J, leaving 11 bases between them. Germline values: CDR1 MGHDK, CDR2 SYGVNS. The CDR3 is CASSTRLSTEAFF. CDR3 in DNA: TGTGCCAGCAGTACCCGATTGAGCACTGAAGCTTTCTTT.

The genes are TRBV7-8 and TRBJ2-3; a possible D gene is TRBD1 (5 bases). The CDR3 has 16 residues. Per germline, CDR1 SGHVS and CDR2 FQNEAQ. Trimming took off 5 bases at V and 2 bases at J, with 17 bases between the two ends. In DNA form, the CDR3 reads TGTGCCAGCAGCGAAAGGACATTAGGGTCCACAGATACGCAGTATTTT. This gives the protein CASSERTLGSTDTQYF. The full variable domain, its missing parts supplied by reference TRBV7-8 and TRBJ2-3, is GAGVSQSPRYKVAKRGQDVALRCDPISGHVSLFWYQQALGQGPEFLTYFQNEAQLDKSGLPSDRFFAERPEGSVSTLKIQRTQQEDSAVYLCASSERTLGSTDTQYFGPGTRLTVL.

A note on this clone: The sample contains more than one DNA sequence encoding this CDR3. The chain is built from TRBV5-1 and TRBJ2-5, with 13 bases fitting TRBD2. The germline CDR1 and CDR2 sequences are SGHRS and YFSETQ. The V segment lost 2 bases and the J segment 5 bases; nucleotides outside the gene matches: 3. There are 15 residues in the CDR3. The CDR3 spells CASSFGLAGEETQYF. DNA of the CDR3: TGCGCCAGCAGCTTCGGACTAGCGGGAGAGGAGACCCAGTACTTC.

This chain uses TRBV28 with TRBJ2-1; D might be TRBD2 (5 bases). With 8 bases removed from V and 6 bases from J, the gap between germline ends came to 11 bases. The CDR3 covers 12 residues. Germline CDR1 MDHEN, CDR2 SYDVKM. The CDR3 DNA follows: TGTGCCAGCTCCCCGGGGATCAATGAGCAGTTCTTC. This gives the protein CASSPGINEQFF.

This clone appeared a single time. The chain is built from TRBV27 and TRBJ2-3; D perhaps matches TRBD2 (6 bases). V was cut by 2 bases and J by 1 base, with 13 bases left in between. The CDR3 loop spans 16 amino acids. From germline, CDR1 is MNHEY and CDR2 SMNVEV (reference sequence). This chain's CDR3 is CASSLTVRGGTDTQYF. The CDR3 bases are TGTGCCAGCAGTTTAACTGTCCGCGGGGGCACAGATACGCAGTATTTT.